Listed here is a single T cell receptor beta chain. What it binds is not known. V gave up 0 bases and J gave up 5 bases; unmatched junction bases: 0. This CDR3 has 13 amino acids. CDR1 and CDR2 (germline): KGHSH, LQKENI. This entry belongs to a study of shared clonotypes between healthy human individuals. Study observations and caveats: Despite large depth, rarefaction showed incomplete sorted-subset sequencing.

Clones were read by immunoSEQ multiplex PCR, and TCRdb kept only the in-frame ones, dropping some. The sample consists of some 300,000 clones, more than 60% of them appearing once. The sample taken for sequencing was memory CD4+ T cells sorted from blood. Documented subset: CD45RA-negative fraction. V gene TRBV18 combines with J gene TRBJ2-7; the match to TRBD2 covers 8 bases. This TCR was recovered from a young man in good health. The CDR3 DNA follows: TGTGCCAGCTCACCACCGCGGGGGGACGAGCAGTACTTC. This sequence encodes CASSPPRGDEQYF.